This T cell receptor beta chain was documented in a study of blood T cells in healthy people across ages. About the research overall: There was about one barcoded beta molecule captured by template switching per two T cells.

Each sample provided at least 5.5 micrograms of extracted total RNA. This clonotype was observed a handful of times. No antigen is known for it. Study-level findings and limits: Diversity of TCR beta per million T cells declined in a roughly linear way with age.

Then a second PCR, running about 6 to 12 cycles, was carried out with a sample-barcoded 5' primer and a J-beta primer mix. Each of the cDNA molecules was tagged by a template-switch adaptor with 12 random nucleotides. From the 5' RACE reads, TCRdb called clonotypes with MiXCR, one entry per CDR3 protein. The sample carries roughly 2 million distinct CDR3 sequences, approximately 50% recorded once. The TCR originated in a woman between 35 and 50 years old in good health. Sequencing used blood.

CDR3 in amino acids: CASSKSLGYGYTF. CDR3 DNA sequence: TGTGCCAGCAGCAAGTCCCTAGGGTATGGCTACACCTTC. The chain links TRBV7-3 to TRBJ1-2; D call uncertain. V was shortened by 5 bases and J by 5 bases, with 12 bases between the two germline ends. The CDR3 consists of 13 residues. The V gene's germline CDR1 is SGHTA and CDR2 FQGTGA.